This TCR beta chain was recorded in a study of blood T cells in healthy people across ages. This clonotype was recorded at least ten times. Next came a second PCR, run for about 7 to 11 cycles, which used a sample-barcoded 5' primer along with a J-beta primer mix. The template-switch adaptor, which had 12 random nucleotides, put a tag on each cDNA molecule. TCRdb itself ran the 5' RACE reads through MiXCR, one entry per CDR3 protein. The sample records 700,000 or so distinct CDR3 sequences, roughly 20% being singletons. Germline V lookup: CDR1 SGHRS, CDR2 YFSETQ. V lost 0 bases, J lost 4 bases, and 4 bases stayed unmatched. This CDR3 spans 14 amino acids.

This TCR was sampled from a man between 65 and 85 years old in good health. The rearrangement uses TRBV5-1 and TRBJ2-7; TRBD1 matches 7 bases. Sequencing input: blood. The CDR3 loop reads CASSLVGGGYEQYF. The CDR3 region has the DNA TGCGCCAGCAGCTTGGTAGGGGGCGGGTACGAGCAGTACTTC.